This entry lists 32 T cell receptor beta chains sequenced from one sample in a study of blood T cell repertoires in COVID-19. Here immunoSEQ multiplex PCR was the method, and the copy in TCRdb shows in-frame clones only, minus some. This sample yields 540,000 or so clones, of which around nine tenths are seen a single time; less than 9.5% belongs to the top ten. The sequencing input was peripheral blood. The receptors were sampled from a woman between 50 and 59 years old with COVID-19, enrolled during active disease.

The rearrangement links TRBV6-5 to TRBJ2-5; D might be TRBD2 (6 bases). V was shortened by 6 bases and J by 0 bases, with 11 bases between the two germline ends. This CDR3 has 14 residues. Germline CDR1 reads MNHEY; CDR2 reads SVGAGI. Here the CDR3 reads CASRSRDYQETQYF. In DNA form, the CDR3 reads TGTGCCAGCAGGTCACGGGACTACCAAGAGACCCAGTACTTC.

In this sample, this clone turned up once. The gene calls are TRBV7-6 and TRBJ1-1; perhaps TRBD1 as D (6 bases). Germline V gene sequence: CDR1 SGHVS, CDR2 FNYEAQ. This CDR3 contains 11 residues. Trimming stripped 3 bases from V and 8 bases from J, with 7 bases between. The CDR3 DNA follows: TGTGCCAGCAGCTTCGGACAGGAAGCTTTCTTT. Translated, it gives CASSFGQEAFF.

The V gene is TRBV19, the J gene TRBJ1-6, with 7 nucleotides matching TRBD1. This CDR3 has 17 residues. Germline CDR1 LNHDA, CDR2 SQIVND (reference sequence). With V trimmed by 2 bases and J by 10 bases, 14 bases remained unmatched. The CDR3 loop reads CASSISHTTGEGSPLHF. For the CDR3, the DNA is TGTGCCAGTAGTATATCCCACACTACAGGGGAAGGATCACCCCTCCACTTT.

The CDR3, as DNA: TGTGCCAGTAGTGTCGGGACTAGCGGGGGGCGGGAGACCCAGTACTTC. It codes for CASSVGTSGGRETQYF. This chain connects TRBV19 to TRBJ2-5, with 15 bases that match TRBD2. J gave up 5 bases and V 5 bases, and 6 bases lay outside the gene matches. Germline assignment: CDR1 LNHDA and CDR2 SQIVND (reference sequence). The CDR3 has 16 residues.

The chain has TRBV25-1 and TRBJ2-1; 12 nucleotides match TRBD2. Germline V lookup: CDR1 MGHDK, CDR2 SYGVNS. V shed 5 bases, J shed 6 bases, and the junction held 8 bases outside the gene matches. This CDR3 comprises 16 residues. The CDR3 DNA sequence: TGTGCCAGCAGTCCTATCGCACTAGCGGGGGGCAATGAGCAGTTCTTC. Translation: CASSPIALAGGNEQFF.

This clone appeared a single time. The chain links TRBV20-1 to TRBJ1-4; maybe TRBD1 (5 bases). Trimming removed 4 bases from V and 11 bases from J, with 8 bases in between. The germline V gene encodes CDR1 DFQATT and CDR2 SNEGSKA (reference sequence). This CDR3 has 10 amino acids. This chain's CDR3 is CSAIGAKLFF. CDR3 in DNA: TGCAGTGCTATAGGGGCGAAACTGTTTTTT.

The J gene is TRBJ2-7, the V gene TRBV5-6, with D possibly TRBD1 on 6 matching bases. This CDR3 is built from 17 residues. V gave up 4 bases and J gave up 0 bases, with 20 bases separating them. The germline CDR1 and CDR2 sequences are SGHDT and YYEEEE. CDR3 in DNA: TGTGCCAGCAGCCCAGGGGCCGGGGCCCTTAGCTCCTACGAGCAGTACTTC. Translation: CASSPGAGALSSYEQYF.

This chain uses TRBV5-1 with TRBJ2-2, with 7 bases that match TRBD1. The CDR3 totals 14 residues. J gave up 5 bases and V 7 bases, and 8 bases lay outside the gene matches. Germline V lookup: CDR1 SGHRS, CDR2 YFSETQ. The CDR3 spells CASRTGTATGELFF. CDR3 in DNA: TGCGCCAGCCGTACCGGGACAGCTACCGGGGAGCTGTTTTTT.

The V call is TRBV24-1, the J call TRBJ2-3; D might be TRBD1 (6 bases). CDR3 length equals 16 residues. Germline V gene sequence: CDR1 KGHDR, CDR2 SFDVKD. With 3 bases removed from V and 4 bases from J, the gap between germline ends came to 16 bases. Written as DNA, the CDR3 is TGTGCCACCAGTGATGAAGAGAGGGGGTCGGCAGATACGCAGTATTTT. The encoded protein is CATSDEERGSADTQYF.

This rearrangement joins TRBV30 to TRBJ2-7, with unresolved D. This CDR3 comprises 12 residues. Deletions cut 1 base from V and 3 bases from J, with 7 bases between. Germline V lookup: CDR1 GTSNPN, CDR2 SVGIG (reference sequence). CDR3 amino acids: CAWSGASYEQYF. In nucleotides, the CDR3 is TGTGCCTGGAGTGGGGCAAGCTACGAGCAGTACTTC.

The V and J genes are TRBV4-1 and TRBJ2-1; 8 bases agree with TRBD2. CDR1 and CDR2 (germline): MGHRA, YSYEKL. Trimming took 4 bases from V and 7 from J; bases not matched to a gene: 18. The CDR3 runs 18 residues. DNA of the CDR3: TGCGCCAGCAGCCCGTCCGGGGGGGCGGGGGAGGGCATTAATGAGCAGTTCTTC. This codes for CASSPSGGAGEGINEQFF.

The V call is TRBV30, the J call TRBJ1-1; 8 bases map to TRBD1. Trimming removed 2 bases from V and 3 bases from J; junction bases left unmatched: 2. The CDR3 sequence is 13 residues long. Germline V gene data show CDR1 as GTSNPN and CDR2 as SVGIG (reference sequence). CDR3 region: CAWSPDRDTEAFF. For the CDR3, the DNA is TGTGCCTGGAGTCCGGACAGGGACACTGAAGCTTTCTTT.

This clone was observed a handful of times. The same CDR3 also results from other DNA sequences found in this sample. The J gene is TRBJ1-1, the V gene TRBV5-4, with 7 nucleotides matching TRBD1. The V gene's germline CDR1 is SGHNT and CDR2 YYREEE (reference sequence). J gave up 3 bases and V 5 bases, and 4 bases lay outside the gene matches. CDR3 length equals 13 residues. The CDR3 nucleotides are TGTGCCAGCAGTCTAACAGGGGACACTGAAGCTTTCTTT. Residues: CASSLTGDTEAFF.

This clone has just a few counts. The chain links TRBV5-1 to TRBJ1-1; D unclear. The CDR3 is made up of 15 amino acids. From germline, CDR1 is SGHRS and CDR2 YFSETQ. The ends were cut back, 0 bases at V and 7 bases at J, with 16 bases in the middle. The CDR3: CASSLETGSVGEAFF. The CDR3 DNA sequence: TGCGCCAGCAGCTTGGAAACGGGGTCTGTCGGTGAAGCTTTCTTT.

The chain joins TRBV10-3 to TRBJ2-1, with 12 bases aligning to TRBD1. The CDR3 extends over 16 amino acids. Germline V gene data show CDR1 as ENHRY and CDR2 as SYGVKD. V lost 0 bases, J lost 5 bases, and 2 bases stayed unmatched. Here the CDR3 DNA reads TGTGCCATCAGTGAGTCGGGACAGGGGGCCGACAATGAGCAGTTCTTC. Residues: CAISESGQGADNEQFF.

The rearrangement links TRBV9 to TRBJ2-5; 8 bases are a match to TRBD1. Per germline, CDR1 SGDLS and CDR2 YYNGEE. The trim removed 4 bases at V and 7 bases at J, leaving 9 bases unmatched. The CDR3 runs 14 residues. CDR3 residues: CASSPRQGFGTQYF. The CDR3 nucleotides are TGTGCCAGCAGCCCCCGACAGGGGTTTGGGACCCAGTACTTC.

This clone appeared once. The CDR3 sequence is CATRGRGGTDTQYF. The CDR3 nucleotides are TGTGCCACCAGAGGGAGGGGAGGCACAGATACGCAGTATTTT. The chain combines TRBV19 with TRBJ2-3; 7 bases match TRBD2. This CDR3 spans 14 amino acids. Unmatched junction bases numbered 8, after V lost 10 bases and J lost 1 base. Germline V lookup: CDR1 LNHDA, CDR2 SQIVND (reference sequence).

V and J are TRBV12-3 or TRBV12-4 and TRBJ2-3; D call uncertain. Deletions cut 7 bases from V and 4 bases from J, with 6 bases between. The CDR3 sequence is 11 residues long. This CDR3 reads CASTRADTQYF. Written as DNA, the CDR3 is TGTGCCAGCACCCGTGCAGATACGCAGTATTTT.

This sequence joins TRBV15 and TRBJ1-2, with D possibly matching TRBD1 (5 bases). The CDR3 sequence is 16 residues long. CDR1 and CDR2 from the germline V gene are LNHNV and YYDKDF (reference sequence). Trimming removed 4 bases from V and 4 bases from J, with 19 bases in between. CDR3 loop: CATSTHSSGNGYGYTF. The CDR3 DNA reads as TGTGCCACCAGCACGCATTCCTCAGGGAATGGCTATGGCTACACCTTC.

The V gene is TRBV3-1 (or the pseudogene TRBV3-2), the J gene TRBJ2-1; 9 nucleotides match TRBD2. The CDR3 length is 17 residues. V dropped 0 bases and J dropped 5; count of bases not matched to a gene: 8. Germline-derived CDR1 and CDR2 are LGHDT and YNNKEL (reference sequence). The CDR3 sequence is CASSQDPGGGVDNEQFF. CDR3 sequence (DNA): TGTGCCAGCAGCCAAGATCCCGGCGGGGGGGTTGACAATGAGCAGTTCTTC.

The chain is built from TRBV5-1 and TRBJ2-3, with TRBD1 matching over 8 bases. With 4 bases clipped from V and 1 base from J, the junction kept 5 bases outside the gene matches. CDR1 is SGHRS and CDR2 is YFSETQ in the germline V gene. This CDR3 comprises 15 residues. The CDR3 coding sequence is TGCGCCAGCAGCATCGGACAGGGCGGCACAGATACGCAGTATTTT. Its protein product is CASSIGQGGTDTQYF.

The sample holds a few counts of this clone. This chain uses TRBV6-5 with TRBJ1-1; no clear D. Trimming took off 3 bases at V and 6 bases at J, with 11 bases between the two ends. The CDR3 spans 13 residues. CDR1 MNHEY and CDR2 SVGAGI come from the germline V gene. DNA for the CDR3: TGTGCCAGCAGTTATAATATCCAGTCTGAAGCTTTCTTT. It specifies CASSYNIQSEAFF.

This clone appeared once. This chain joins TRBV24-1 and TRBJ1-5; 12 bases align to TRBD1. Germline values: CDR1 KGHDR, CDR2 SFDVKD. The V segment lost 9 bases and the J segment 6 bases; nucleotides outside the gene matches: 2. This CDR3 has 13 amino acids. CDR3 amino acids: CATGTGGSQPQHF. As DNA, the CDR3 is TGTGCCACCGGGACAGGGGGCAGTCAGCCCCAGCATTTT.

The rearrangement uses TRBV12-3 or TRBV12-4 and TRBJ2-2, with no clear D. There are 13 residues in the CDR3. Trimming removed 6 bases from V and 0 bases from J, with 5 bases in between. The CDR3 coding sequence is TGTGCCAGCAGCCCAGCGAACACCGGGGAGCTGTTTTTT. Translating gives CASSPANTGELFF.

This clone appeared once. The chain employs TRBV6-2 or TRBV6-3 and TRBJ1-4, with TRBD1 matching 9 bases. Germline trimming cut 4 bases from V and 4 bases from J; bases unmatched to any gene: 4. CDR1 MNHEY and CDR2 SVGEGT come from the germline V gene. The CDR3 is 15 amino acids. The CDR3 is CASSWTGDLNEKLFF. The DNA of the CDR3 is TGTGCCAGCAGTTGGACAGGGGACCTTAATGAAAAACTGTTTTTT.

The chain couples TRBV25-1 to TRBJ2-2; 7 bases are shared with TRBD1. Germline-derived CDR1 and CDR2 are MGHDK and SYGVNS. The trim removed 6 bases at V and 8 bases at J, leaving 6 bases unmatched. The CDR3 has 13 residues. DNA of the CDR3: TGTGCCAGCAGCGGACAGGACGGGGGGGAGCTGTTTTTT. Protein: CASSGQDGGELFF.

This chain joins TRBV3-1 (or the pseudogene TRBV3-2) and TRBJ2-3; 10 nucleotides agree with TRBD2. This CDR3 spans 19 amino acids. Germline assignment: CDR1 LGHDT and CDR2 YNNKEL (reference sequence). The V segment lost 4 bases and the J segment 2 bases; nucleotides outside the gene matches: 15. This CDR3 is CASSRKISGLADSTDTQYF. In DNA form, the CDR3 reads TGTGCCAGCAGCCGCAAGATAAGCGGACTAGCGGATTCCACAGATACGCAGTATTTT.

This clone has a handful of counts. The chain is built from TRBV30 and TRBJ1-5, with D maybe TRBD1 (6 bases). In germline, CDR1 is GTSNPN, CDR2 SVGIG (reference sequence). V was pared by 3 bases and J by 5 bases, with 11 bases between. The CDR3 extends over 13 amino acids. The CDR3 spells CAWSRGIDQPQHF. The CDR3 nucleotides are TGTGCCTGGAGCAGGGGTATCGATCAGCCCCAGCATTTT.

The J gene is TRBJ1-1, the V gene TRBV7-2, with D possibly matching TRBD1 (5 bases). The V gene lost 5 bases and the J gene lost 4 bases, with 17 bases spanning the gap. The CDR3 runs to 15 residues. Germline V lookup: CDR1 SGHTA, CDR2 FQGNSA. This CDR3 is CASSPRRAVGTEAFF. CDR3 sequence (DNA): TGTGCCAGCAGCCCCCGCAGGGCGGTTGGCACTGAAGCTTTCTTT. The full variable domain, rest sourced from reference TRBV7-2 and TRBJ1-1, is GAGVSQSPSNKVTEKGKDVELRCDPISGHTALYWYRQSLGQGLEFLIYFQGNSAPDKSGLPSDRFSAERTGGSVSTLTIQRTQQEDSAVYLCASSPRRAVGTEAFFGQGTRLTVV.

This rearrangement joins TRBV4-1 to TRBJ1-4, with TRBD1 identical over 8 bases. The CDR3 is 15 residues long. The germline CDR1 and CDR2 sequences are MGHRA and YSYEKL. With 0 bases clipped from V and 7 bases from J, the junction kept 4 bases outside the gene matches. The DNA of the CDR3 is TGCGCCAGCAGCCAAGAGACAGGGGTAGGTGAAAAACTGTTTTTT. Encoded protein: CASSQETGVGEKLFF.

This clone was detected a few times. This chain joins TRBV5-1 and TRBJ1-5; 12 nucleotides match TRBD1. The germline V gene encodes CDR1 SGHRS and CDR2 YFSETQ. V lost 4 bases and J lost 7; bases outside the gene matches: 3. This CDR3 has 14 amino acids. CDR3: CASSAGTGGQPQHF. CDR3 in DNA: TGCGCCAGCAGCGCCGGGACAGGGGGCCAGCCCCAGCATTTT.

The chain has TRBV24-1 and TRBJ1-2; 8 positions agree with TRBD1. J lost 5 bases, V lost 3 bases, and 4 bases had no gene match. Looked up from germline, CDR1 is KGHDR and CDR2 is SFDVKD. This CDR3 contains 14 residues. DNA of the CDR3: TGTGCCACCAGTGATGCCCGGACAGGGTATGGCTACACCTTC. Translation: CATSDARTGYGYTF.